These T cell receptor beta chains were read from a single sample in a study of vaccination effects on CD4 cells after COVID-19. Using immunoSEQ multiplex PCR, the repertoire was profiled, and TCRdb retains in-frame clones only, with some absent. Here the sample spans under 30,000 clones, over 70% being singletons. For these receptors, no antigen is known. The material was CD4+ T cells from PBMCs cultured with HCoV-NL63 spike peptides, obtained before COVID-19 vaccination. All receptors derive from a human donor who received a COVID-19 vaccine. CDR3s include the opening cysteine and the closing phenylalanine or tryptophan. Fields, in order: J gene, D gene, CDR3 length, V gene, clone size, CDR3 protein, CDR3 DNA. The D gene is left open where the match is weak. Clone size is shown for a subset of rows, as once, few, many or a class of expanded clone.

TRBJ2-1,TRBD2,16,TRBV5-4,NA,CASNQRGAGTYNEQFF,TGTGCCAGCAACCAACGGGGAGCGGGAACCTACAATGAGCAGTTCTTC
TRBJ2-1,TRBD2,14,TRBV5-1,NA,CASSGLAAVDEQFF,TGCGCCAGCAGTGGACTAGCCGCGGTAGATGAGCAGTTCTTC
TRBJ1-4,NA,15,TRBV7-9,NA,CASSLALGEDEKLFF,TGTGCCAGCAGCTTAGCTTTGGGGGAAGATGAAAAACTGTTTTTT
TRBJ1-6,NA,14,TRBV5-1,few,CASSLDIDNSPLHF,TGCGCCAGCAGCTTGGACATTGACAATTCACCCCTCCACTTT
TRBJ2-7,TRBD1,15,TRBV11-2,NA,CASSTHRDRVAEQYF,TGTGCCAGCAGCACCCACCGGGACAGGGTGGCCGAGCAGTACTTC
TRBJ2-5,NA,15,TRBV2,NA,CASNKATVPQETQYF,TGTGCCAGCAACAAAGCGACAGTTCCCCAAGAGACCCAGTACTTC
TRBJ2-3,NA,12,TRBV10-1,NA,CASSRTTDTQYF,TGCGCCAGCAGTCGAACCACAGATACGCAGTATTTT
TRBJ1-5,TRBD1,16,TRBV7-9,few,CASSHTYRGGNQPQHF,TGTGCCAGCAGCCATACCTACAGGGGGGGCAATCAGCCCCAGCATTTT
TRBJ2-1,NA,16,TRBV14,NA,CASSQDKGRPYGEQFF,TGTGCCAGCAGCCAAGATAAGGGACGACCGTACGGTGAGCAGTTCTTC
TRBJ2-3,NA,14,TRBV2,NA,CASSESVSTDTQYF,TGTGCCAGCAGTGAGTCTGTGAGCACAGATACGCAGTATTTT
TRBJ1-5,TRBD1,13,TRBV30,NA,CACDRGGNQPQHF,TGTGCCTGCGACAGGGGTGGCAATCAGCCCCAGCATTTT
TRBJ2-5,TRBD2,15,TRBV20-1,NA,CSASNQRESLETQYF,TGCAGTGCTAGTAATCAGCGGGAGTCTTTGGAGACCCAGTACTTC
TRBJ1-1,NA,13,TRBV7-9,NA,CASSLAEVTEAFF,TGTGCCAGCAGCTTAGCGGAGGTTACTGAAGCTTTCTTT
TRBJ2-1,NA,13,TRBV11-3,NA,CASSSGPPHEQFF,TGTGCCAGCAGCTCGGGCCCCCCCCATGAGCAGTTCTTC
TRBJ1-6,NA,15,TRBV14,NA,CASSQDGGLNSPLHF,TGTGCCAGCAGCCAAGATGGAGGGCTTAATTCACCCCTCCACTTT
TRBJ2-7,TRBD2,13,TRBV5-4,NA,CASSFQRGYEQYF,TGTGCCAGCAGCTTCCAGCGGGGCTACGAGCAGTACTTC
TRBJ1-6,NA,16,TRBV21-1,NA,CASSKVGDRGRSPLHF,TGTGCCAGCAGCAAAGTAGGGGACAGGGGGCGATCACCCCTCCACTTT
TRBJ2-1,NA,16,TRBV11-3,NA,CASSLGGSGSYNEQFF,TGTGCCAGCAGCTTAGGAGGGTCTGGCTCCTACAATGAGCAGTTCTTC
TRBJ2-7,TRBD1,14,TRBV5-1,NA,CASSYTLQGREQYF,TGCGCCAGCAGCTATACCTTACAGGGGCGGGAGCAGTACTTC
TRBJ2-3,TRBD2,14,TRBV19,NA,CASSPGLAGLTQYF,TGTGCCAGTAGCCCGGGACTAGCGGGGTTAACGCAGTATTTT
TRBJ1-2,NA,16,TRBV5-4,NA,CASSRSGSATNYGYTF,TGTGCCAGCAGCCGCTCAGGGTCCGCCACTAACTATGGCTACACCTTC
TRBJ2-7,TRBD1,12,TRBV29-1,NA,CSVGKTGIEQYF,TGCAGCGTCGGGAAGACAGGGATTGAGCAGTACTTC
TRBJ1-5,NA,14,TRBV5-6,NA,CASSSRQADQPQHF,TGTGCCAGCAGCTCAAGACAGGCAGATCAGCCCCAGCATTTT
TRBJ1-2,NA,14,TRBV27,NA,CASSAPGLNYGYTF,TGTGCCAGCAGTGCGCCGGGCCTTAACTATGGCTACACCTTC
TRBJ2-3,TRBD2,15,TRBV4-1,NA,CASSLLAFTTDTQYF,TGCGCCAGCAGCTTACTAGCGTTCACTACAGATACGCAGTATTTT
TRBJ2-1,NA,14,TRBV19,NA,CASSMERLAYEQFF,TGTGCCAGTAGTATGGAGCGGCTAGCGTATGAGCAGTTCTTC
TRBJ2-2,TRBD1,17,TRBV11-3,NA,CASSPSPGQRGFGELFF,TGTGCCAGCAGCCCCTCCCCGGGACAGAGGGGGTTCGGGGAGCTGTTTTTT
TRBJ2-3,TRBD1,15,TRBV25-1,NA,CASSVGQGSTDTQYF,TGTGCCAGCAGTGTTGGACAGGGCTCCACAGATACGCAGTATTTT
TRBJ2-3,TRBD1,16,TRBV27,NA,CASSYVGGSRTDTQYF,TGTGCCAGCAGTTATGTAGGGGGCAGTAGAACAGATACGCAGTATTTT
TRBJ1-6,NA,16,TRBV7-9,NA,CASSTDRTVRNSPLHF,TGTGCCAGCAGCACAGACCGGACGGTGCGCAATTCACCCCTCCACTTT
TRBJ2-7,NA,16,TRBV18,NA,CASSPQLSRGSYEQYF,TGTGCCAGCTCACCTCAACTGAGCCGGGGTTCCTACGAGCAGTACTTC
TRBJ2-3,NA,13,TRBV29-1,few,CSVVGVGTDTQYF,TGCAGCGTTGTGGGCGTAGGCACAGATACGCAGTATTTT
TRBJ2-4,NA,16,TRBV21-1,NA,CASSNWAGGPKNIQYF,TGTGCCAGCAGCAACTGGGCAGGGGGCCCCAAAAACATTCAGTACTTC
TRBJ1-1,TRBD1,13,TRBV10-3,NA,CATTGQGLVEAFF,TGTGCCACAACGGGACAGGGTTTGGTTGAAGCTTTCTTT
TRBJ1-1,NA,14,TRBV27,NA,CASSFRQGGAEAFF,TGTGCCAGCAGTTTCCGTCAGGGTGGTGCTGAAGCTTTCTTT
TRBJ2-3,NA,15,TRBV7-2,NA,CASSSQAAHTDTQYF,TGTGCCAGCAGCTCCCAAGCCGCACACACAGATACGCAGTATTTT
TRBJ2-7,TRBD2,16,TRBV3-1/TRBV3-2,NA,CASSRGLAGVSYEQYF,TGTGCCAGCAGCCGGGGACTAGCGGGGGTATCCTACGAGCAGTACTTC
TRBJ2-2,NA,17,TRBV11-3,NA,CASSHVDYYANTGELFF,TGTGCCAGCAGCCACGTAGACTACTACGCGAACACCGGGGAGCTGTTTTTT
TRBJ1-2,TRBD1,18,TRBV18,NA,CASSPTRGPQGGNYGYTF,TGTGCCAGCTCACCAACGAGGGGACCACAGGGGGGAAACTATGGCTACACCTTC
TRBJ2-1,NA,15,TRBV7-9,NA,CASSLVWKGGDEQFF,TGTGCCAGCAGCTTAGTTTGGAAGGGAGGCGATGAGCAGTTCTTC
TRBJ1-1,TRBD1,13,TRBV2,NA,CAEGEGTGTEAFF,TGTGCTGAAGGGGAGGGGACAGGCACTGAAGCTTTCTTT
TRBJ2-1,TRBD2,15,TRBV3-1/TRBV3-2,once,CASSPPTSGANEQFF,TGTGCCAGCAGCCCCCCGACTAGCGGGGCCAATGAGCAGTTCTTC
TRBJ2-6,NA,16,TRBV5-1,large,CASSLSGAAGANVLTF,TGCGCCAGCAGCTTGTCAGGGGCGGCTGGGGCCAACGTCCTGACTTTC
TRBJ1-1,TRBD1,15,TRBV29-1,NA,CSVPARSGGHTEAFF,TGCAGCGTTCCGGCGCGGTCAGGGGGTCACACTGAAGCTTTCTTT
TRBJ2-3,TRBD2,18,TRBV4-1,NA,CASSQGGLAGGGKDTQYF,TGCGCCAGCAGCCAAGGTGGACTAGCGGGAGGAGGGAAAGATACGCAGTATTTT
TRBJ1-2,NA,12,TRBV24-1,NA,CAIGGEEYGYTF,TGTGCCATTGGAGGGGAGGAGTATGGCTACACCTTC